The present TCR beta chain was sequenced within a study of control samples from healthy donors and cancer patients (dated by TCRdb to about 2020). V lost 8 bases and J lost 4 bases; the stretch between them is 13 bases long. Including the terminal cysteine and phenylalanine, the CDR3 comprises 13 residues. This entry keeps only the CDR3 DNA: 39 bases, framed from base 1. Looking up the germline V gene (reference sequence) yields CDR1 MNHEY and CDR2 SMNVEV. Notes on this clone: It has no known antigen specificity. The sample holds no much larger clone one base away, and base qualities are not on file.

The receptor library was made with the immunoSEQ multiplex PCR assay. TCRdb took over this immuneACCESS table, retaining in-frame rearrangements with V and J assigned. Such tables are incomplete; in checked studies, under half of the missing clones stem from an unresolved V gene, and the remainder is unexplained. Within this sample are some 120,000 clones, with around 87% of them counted one time only. Of the sample, just under 3% is held by the ten largest clones. The receptor chain draws on TRBV27 and TRBJ2-3; the D segment may tentatively be TRBD1 or TRBD2, each giving 6 matched bases. Sequenced input: blood. This clonotype was obtained from a man in his sixties in good health. The DNA is as follows: TGTGCCAGCTCCCACGGGGGCGCAGATACGCAGTATTTT. This gives the protein CASSHGGADTQYF.